The 30 T cell receptor beta chains reported below all come from one sample, sequenced in a study of T cell repertoires in cytomegalovirus infection (dated 2019 in TCRdb). Sequencing relied on an Illumina HiSeq 1500. TCRdb reprocessing: public reads trimmed at Q25 with fastp, clones called with MiXCR, in-frame beta chains kept. Each entry is one CDR3 protein sequence, shown with its most common DNA and genes. For this sample there are about 920,000 distinct CDR3 sequences; around 30% appear just once. More than 13% of the sample goes to the ten largest clones. The treatment or condition tag for this specimen amounts to: in vitro stimulation with specific CMV peptide epitopes to enrich CMV-specific T cells. For these TCRs, the target antigens are not known. The sample was cultured CD8+ T cells from PBMCs, taken from culture after CMV antigen stimulation. Source of these receptors: a human donor in good health (CMV status not recorded). Some clones in this sample may be carry-over from other donors' samples.

In its sample, this clonotype was seen a few times. This rearrangement joins TRBV5-8 to TRBJ2-2; D unresolved. Germline CDR1 and CDR2: SGHTS and YDEGEE. V lost 2 bases and J 0 bases, leaving 8 bases between the germline ends. The CDR3 covers 15 residues. CDR3 nucleotide sequence: TGTGCCAGCAGCTTTGGAACAACGAACACCGGGGAGCTGTTTTTT. It is translated as CASSFGTTNTGELFF.

The chain recombines TRBV4-3 with TRBJ2-4; maybe TRBD1 (5 bases). The V gene's germline CDR1 is LGHNA and CDR2 YSLEER. The ends were cut back, 0 bases at V and 2 bases at J, with 14 bases in the middle. CDR3 size: 17 residues. DNA of the CDR3: TGCGCCAGCAGCCAAGATTACAGGTTGATGACCAAAAACATTCAGTACTTC. Translation: CASSQDYRLMTKNIQYF.

This clonotype appeared many times. The chain employs TRBV7-2 and TRBJ2-7; no firm D call. V lost 4 bases to trimming and J lost 2 bases, with 6 bases between them. CDR3 length equals 12 residues. CDR1 is SGHTA and CDR2 is FQGNSA in the germline V gene. The CDR3 loop is CASSSDTYEQYF. Written as DNA, the CDR3 is TGTGCCAGCAGCTCAGACACCTACGAGCAGTACTTC.

The rearrangement uses TRBV6-5 and TRBJ2-4; TRBD2 matches at 7 bases. Per germline, CDR1 MNHEY and CDR2 SVGAGI. V gave up 4 bases and J gave up 9 bases; unmatched junction bases: 3. The CDR3 spans 12 residues. The CDR3 region has the DNA TGTGCCAGCAGTTCAAGCGGGGCCATTCAGTACTTC. Its protein is CASSSSGAIQYF.

Details on this clonotype: This may be a read error: a much more frequent sequence differs by one nucleotide. This chain links TRBV11-3 with TRBJ1-6; D gene ambiguous. The germline gives CDR1 SGHNT, CDR2 YENEEA. The CDR3 length is 17 residues. The ends were cut back, 7 bases at V and 4 bases at J, with 20 bases in the middle. The CDR3 DNA reads as TGTGCCAGCAACCCTCAACTGGGCAGAACTTATAATTCACCCCTCCACTTT. Its translation is CASNPQLGRTYNSPLHF.

This chain uses TRBV15 with TRBJ2-1; 9 bases are a match to TRBD2. This CDR3 region has 16 residues. Germline V CDR1 and CDR2: LNHNV, YYDKDF (reference sequence). After removal of 3 bases from V and 1 base from J, the junction contained 4 bases not matched to a gene. CDR3 sequence (DNA): TGTGCCACCAGCAGTAGCCTAGCGGGATCCTACAATGAGCAGTTCTTC. Translating it yields CATSSSLAGSYNEQFF. The variable domain in full, completed from reference TRBV15 and TRBJ2-1, reads DAMVIQNPRYQVTQFGKPVTLSCSQTLNHNVMYWYQQKSSQAPKLLFHYYDKDFNNEADTPDNFQSRRPNTSFCFLDIRSPGLGDTAMYLCATSSSLAGSYNEQFFGPGTRLTVL.

This clonotype was seen only once. A much larger clone is a single base away; this may be a read error. This chain uses TRBV7-6 with TRBJ2-1, with D possibly being TRBD1 or TRBD2 (5 bases each). CDR1 is SGHVS and CDR2 is FNYEAQ in the germline V gene. V lost 1 base and J 0 bases, leaving 16 bases between the germline ends. The CDR3 is made up of 18 amino acids. This chain's CDR3 is CASSLVAPRDLSYNEQFF. DNA of the CDR3: TGTGCCAGCAGCTTAGTGGCCCCCAGGGACCTCTCCTACAATGAGCAGTTCTTC.

This chain joins TRBV2 and TRBJ2-3; D is uncertain. Germline V gene data show CDR1 as SNHLY and CDR2 as FYNNEI. Trimming stripped 7 bases from V and 3 bases from J, with 5 bases between. The CDR3 consists of 11 residues. The CDR3 protein is CASISTDTQYF. The CDR3 DNA follows: TGTGCCAGCATTAGTACAGATACGCAGTATTTT.

V and J are TRBV10-3 and TRBJ1-3; no definite D call. V was trimmed by 8 bases and J by 9 bases, leaving 11 bases between them. CDR1 and CDR2 (germline): ENHRY, SYGVKD. This CDR3 has 11 residues. CDR3 sequence (DNA): TGTGCCATCCAGGTTGGGTCCACCATATATTTT. It codes for CAIQVGSTIYF.

The chain employs TRBV19 and TRBJ2-7; D ambiguous. The CDR3 length is 14 residues. Germline CDR1 LNHDA, CDR2 SQIVND (reference sequence). The V end was cut by 3 bases, the J end by 1 base, with 10 bases between. The DNA for the CDR3 is TGTGCCAGTAGTATGCAGTCGTCTTCCTACGAGCAGTACTTC. Its translation: CASSMQSSSYEQYF.

This chain links TRBV2 with TRBJ1-2; maybe TRBD1 (5 bases). The germline V and J ends were trimmed by 2 bases and 4 bases, with 14 bases remaining between them. The length of the CDR3 is 15 residues. The germline V gene encodes CDR1 SNHLY and CDR2 FYNNEI. Written as DNA, the CDR3 is TGTGCCAGCAGTGAATTCGAGGGGCGGGGCTATGGCTACACCTTC. It codes for CASSEFEGRGYGYTF.

This clonotype showed up just a few times. The genes are TRBV10-2 and TRBJ1-5; the D gene is possibly TRBD1 (6 bases). This CDR3 is built from 15 residues. Looked up from germline, CDR1 is WSHSY and CDR2 is SAAADI. Trimming cost V 6 bases and J 2 bases, with 14 bases left between them. The CDR3 spells CASSDPGHGNQPQHF. DNA for the CDR3: TGCGCCAGCAGCGACCCGGGACATGGCAATCAGCCCCAGCATTTT.

Details on this clonotype: A much larger clone sits a single nucleotide away, making a read error possible. The J gene is TRBJ2-2, the V gene TRBV7-6, with 7 bases identical to TRBD1. The V gene end was trimmed by 4 bases and the J gene end by 7 bases; junction bases not matched to a gene: 15. Germline assignment: CDR1 SGHVS and CDR2 FNYEAQ. The CDR3 is 17 residues long. CDR3 in amino acids: CASSSPRAGGRIGELFF. The CDR3, as DNA: TGTGCCAGCAGCTCCCCCAGGGCAGGGGGTCGTATCGGGGAGCTGTTTTTT.

V gene TRBV6-5 combines with J gene TRBJ1-2; D is uncertain. The ends were cut back, 3 bases at V and 4 bases at J, with 12 bases in the middle. The CDR3 has 14 residues. Germline V gives CDR1 MNHEY, CDR2 SVGAGI. The CDR3 DNA is TGTGCCAGCAGTTATACTAAACGGAGCTATGGCTACACCTTC. Protein sequence: CASSYTKRSYGYTF.

The table lists this clonotype with many counts. The gene calls are TRBV4-1 and TRBJ1-5; D may be TRBD1 (6 bases). The CDR3 length is 13 residues. The V end lost 1 base, the J end lost 7 bases, and 8 bases lay between the germline ends. Germline-derived CDR1 and CDR2 are MGHRA and YSYEKL. CDR3 sequence: CASSQGQVQPQHF. CDR3 in DNA: TGCGCCAGCAGCCAAGGACAGGTCCAGCCCCAGCATTTT.

This clonotype has a handful of counts. This chain links TRBV28 with TRBJ2-3; 11 bases line up with TRBD2. The CDR3 spans 16 residues. Germline V CDR1 and CDR2: MDHEN, SYDVKM. The J segment lost 2 bases and the V segment lost 8 bases, leaving 9 bases of the junction unmatched. The CDR3 bases are TGTGCCAGCCGCACGGGGACTAGCGGTTTCACAGATACGCAGTATTTT. Protein product: CASRTGTSGFTDTQYF.

The chain joins TRBV6-1 to TRBJ2-7; D not certain. The CDR3 has 15 residues. The germline V gene has CDR1 MNHNS and CDR2 SASEGT. V lost 2 bases to trimming and J lost 0 bases, with 11 bases between them. This CDR3 reads CASSETVRISYEQYV. The CDR3 nucleotides are TGTGCCAGCAGTGAAACGGTCCGAATCTCCTACGAGCAGTACGTC.

The chain has TRBV7-9 and TRBJ2-5; unclear D gene. There are 16 residues in the CDR3. Trimming left V 0 bases short and J 5 bases short, with 16 bases between. Germline values: CDR1 SEHNR, CDR2 FQNEAQ (reference sequence). CDR3 nucleotide sequence: TGTGCCAGCAGCTTAGCTCCCGGACCCCAAGGGGAGACCCAGTACTTC. Protein product: CASSLAPGPQGETQYF. The full variable domain, completed using reference TRBV7-9 and TRBJ2-5, is DTGVSQNPRHKITKRGQNVTFRCDPISEHNRLYWYRQTLGQGPEFLTYFQNEAQLEKSRLLSDRFSAERPKGSFSTLEIQRTEQGDSAMYLCASSLAPGPQGETQYFGPGTRLLVL.

The chain couples TRBV7-9 to TRBJ1-6, with a tentative D call TRBD1 (5 bases). From germline, CDR1 is SEHNR and CDR2 FQNEAQ (reference sequence). The CDR3 runs to 15 residues. Trimming stripped 1 base from V and 10 bases from J, with 14 bases between. This CDR3 reads CASSLVTTGGSPLHF. The DNA for the CDR3 is TGTGCCAGCAGCTTAGTGACAACAGGTGGCTCACCCCTCCACTTT.

A few counts support this clonotype. This chain uses TRBV6-5 with TRBJ2-7; 11 bases agree with TRBD1. Germline V gene data show CDR1 as MNHEY and CDR2 as SVGAGI. The CDR3 spans 14 residues. J gave up 6 bases and V 6 bases, and 7 bases lay outside the gene matches. CDR3 sequence: CASREGQGAFEQYV. The CDR3 DNA follows: TGTGCCAGCAGAGAAGGACAGGGGGCGTTCGAGCAGTACGTC.

The V call is TRBV20-1, the J call TRBJ2-1; 8 bases are shared with TRBD2. The germline V gene encodes CDR1 DFQATT and CDR2 SNEGSKA (reference sequence). The CDR3 extends over 16 amino acids. The V segment lost 1 base and the J segment 2 bases; nucleotides outside the gene matches: 7. CDR3 coding DNA: TGCAGTGCTAGAGCCTTGCTAGCGGGCCCCTACAATGAGCAGTTCTTC. Translation: CSARALLAGPYNEQFF.

The V and J genes are TRBV6-5 and TRBJ1-1; D remains ambiguous. Per the germline V gene, CDR1 is MNHEY and CDR2 is SVGAGI. V lost 6 bases, J lost 0 bases, and 8 bases lay in between. The CDR3 extends over 13 amino acids. The DNA of the CDR3 is TGTGCCAGCAGCCAGGACGTGAACACTGAAGCTTTCTTT. Residues: CASSQDVNTEAFF.

A remark on this clonotype: Just one base apart from a much larger clone, this may be a read error. The genes are TRBV7-6 and TRBJ2-3; possibly TRBD2 for D (5 bases). The CDR3 runs to 15 residues. The germline CDR1 and CDR2 sequences are SGHVS and FNYEAQ. Trimming cost V 3 bases and J 2 bases, with 12 bases left between them. The chain's CDR3 is CASSFFGEDTDTQYF. CDR3 sequence (DNA): TGTGCCAGCAGCTTTTTCGGGGAAGACACAGATACGCAGTATTTT.

In DNA, the CDR3 is TGTGCCACCTCCGATAATGAAAAACTGTTTTTT. It encodes CATSDNEKLFF. V is TRBV7-2 and J is TRBJ1-4; D call uncertain. Trimming pared 10 bases from V and 4 bases from J, leaving 7 bases between. The CDR3 loop spans 11 amino acids. Germline V gives CDR1 SGHTA, CDR2 FQGNSA. The full variable domain, its missing parts supplied by reference TRBV7-2 and TRBJ1-4, is GAGVSQSPSNKVTEKGKDVELRCDPISGHTALYWYRQSLGQGLEFLIYFQGNSAPDKSGLPSDRFSAERTGGSVSTLTIQRTQQEDSAVYLCATSDNEKLFFGSGTQLSVL.

This clonotype was found a few times. The rearrangement links TRBV6-1 to TRBJ2-3; 12 positions match TRBD2. CDR1 and CDR2 from the germline V gene are MNHNS and SASEGT. The CDR3 sequence is 17 residues long. Trimming removed 1 base from V and 8 bases from J; junction bases left unmatched: 10. CDR3 region: CASSEVWTSGVLGTQYF. The DNA of the CDR3 is TGTGCCAGCAGTGAAGTTTGGACTAGCGGGGTACTTGGTACGCAGTATTTT.

J is TRBJ2-2 and V is TRBV20-1, with 7 bases identical to TRBD2. From germline, CDR1 is DFQATT and CDR2 SNEGSKA (reference sequence). The CDR3 runs 14 residues. V shed 6 bases and J 4 bases; nucleotides not matched to a gene: 8. Here the CDR3 reads CSAPIWGGTGELFF. DNA of the CDR3: TGCAGTGCCCCGATTTGGGGGGGCACCGGGGAGCTGTTTTTT.

This clonotype was counted between two and nine times. The chain couples TRBV5-4 to TRBJ2-2; 11 bases match TRBD2. CDR3 length: 15 amino acids. The V and J ends lost 6 bases and 5 bases, in that order; junction bases with no gene match: 6. The germline CDR1 and CDR2 sequences are SGHNT and YYREEE (reference sequence). The DNA for the CDR3 is TGTGCCAGCACCCCGACTAGCGGGATAACCGGGGAGCTGTTTTTT. Translated, it gives CASTPTSGITGELFF.

This clonotype has just one count. The J gene is TRBJ2-1, the V gene TRBV2; either TRBD1 or TRBD2 may fit D (5 bases each). Germline V gives CDR1 SNHLY, CDR2 FYNNEI. Deletions cut 8 bases from V and 15 bases from J, with 14 bases between. The CDR3 totals 10 residues. The CDR3 DNA follows: TGTGCCAGCCTTACCGGGGCCCGGTTCTTC. It translates to CASLTGARFF.

The chain carries TRBV6-6 and TRBJ1-2; 8 positions agree with TRBD1. Germline CDR1 reads MNHNY; CDR2 reads SVGAGI (reference sequence). V was pared by 5 bases and J by 4 bases, with 12 bases of the junction left unmatched. The CDR3 is 16 residues long. This chain's CDR3 is CASSGLPDRETYGYTF. CDR3 DNA sequence: TGTGCCAGCAGTGGCCTCCCGGACAGGGAGACCTATGGCTACACCTTC.

The chain has TRBV28 and TRBJ2-7, with D tentatively TRBD1 (7 bases). This CDR3 is built from 14 residues. The ends were cut back, 4 bases at V and 3 bases at J, with 13 bases in the middle. Per germline, CDR1 MDHEN and CDR2 SYDVKM. CDR3 sequence reads: CASSSRQGLYEQYV. In DNA form, the CDR3 reads TGTGCCAGCAGTTCCAGACAGGGACTCTACGAGCAGTACGTC.